These 29 T cell receptor beta chains were sequenced from one sample in a study of control samples from healthy donors and cancer patients. Assay used: immunoSEQ multiplex PCR; TCRdb lists only in-frame clones, some missing. The sample lists some 110,000 clones, more than 70% occurring once. The sequenced sample consisted of blood. These receptors all come from a woman aged 70-85 years in good health.

Only a few counts were recorded for this clone. This chain connects TRBV12-3 or TRBV12-4 to TRBJ2-7; 7 bases are a match to TRBD1. This CDR3 region has 12 residues. V shed 6 bases and J 6 bases; nucleotides not matched to a gene: 5. The CDR3 loop is CASSPTGVEQYF. The CDR3 nucleotides are TGTGCCAGCAGCCCCACAGGGGTCGAGCAGTACTTC.

The gene calls are TRBV10-3 and TRBJ2-1; 7 bases map to TRBD1. The V and J ends lost 3 bases and 8 bases, in that order; junction bases with no gene match: 7. The CDR3 consists of 14 residues. CDR1 is ENHRY, CDR2 SYGVKD, per germline. CDR3: CAISEGVRGYEQFF. Here the CDR3 DNA reads TGTGCCATCAGTGAAGGCGTCAGGGGGTATGAGCAGTTCTTC.

The rearrangement joins TRBV2 to TRBJ2-2, with a tentative D call TRBD1 (5 bases). This CDR3 has 14 amino acids. The germline gives CDR1 SNHLY, CDR2 FYNNEI. Trimming took off 5 bases at V and 6 bases at J, with 13 bases between the two ends. As DNA, the CDR3 is TGTGCCAGCAGTCGGGCAGGGCTCGCCGGGGAGCTGTTTTTT. This encodes CASSRAGLAGELFF.

The chain recombines TRBV4-1 with TRBJ2-2; the match to TRBD2 covers 7 bases. The CDR3 consists of 14 residues. Germline-derived CDR1 and CDR2 are MGHRA and YSYEKL. The V gene end was trimmed by 2 bases and the J gene end by 6 bases; junction bases not matched to a gene: 3. The CDR3 here is CASSQWRGSGELFF. The CDR3 region has the DNA TGCGCCAGCAGCCAATGGCGGGGGTCCGGGGAGCTGTTTTTT.

The count of this clone is one. The chain combines TRBV29-1 with TRBJ1-4, with TRBD1 identical over 8 bases. Germline V gene data show CDR1 as SQVTM and CDR2 as ANQGSEA. The V and J ends lost 1 base and 6 bases, in that order; junction bases with no gene match: 4. The CDR3 length is 14 residues. The CDR3 is CSVEVTDRDEKLFF. Written as DNA, the CDR3 is TGCAGCGTTGAAGTAACGGACAGGGATGAAAAACTGTTTTTT.

The rearrangement uses TRBV15 and TRBJ2-7; TRBD1 agrees at 8 bases. V lost 4 bases, J lost 4 bases, and 6 bases stayed unmatched. This CDR3 contains 14 residues. Germline V CDR1 and CDR2: LNHNV, YYDKDF (reference sequence). CDR3 sequence: CATSTDRGGYEQYF. Here the CDR3 DNA reads TGTGCCACCAGCACCGACAGGGGTGGGTACGAGCAGTACTTC. Using reference TRBV15 and TRBJ2-7 for the parts outside the CDR3, the full variable domain is DAMVIQNPRYQVTQFGKPVTLSCSQTLNHNVMYWYQQKSSQAPKLLFHYYDKDFNNEADTPDNFQSRRPNTSFCFLDIRSPGLGDTAMYLCATSTDRGGYEQYFGPGTRLTVT.

CDR3 sequence (DNA): TGCAGTGCTAAAGACTACAATGAGCAGTTCTTC. It codes for CSAKDYNEQFF. The chain recombines TRBV20-1 with TRBJ2-1, with D hard to call. This CDR3 comprises 11 residues. Germline V gene data show CDR1 as DFQATT and CDR2 as SNEGSKA (reference sequence). The germline V and J ends were trimmed by 4 bases and 3 bases, with 4 bases remaining between them.

J is TRBJ1-5 and V is TRBV19; D gene uncertain. This CDR3 is 14 amino acids long. Trimming shortened V by 6 bases and J by 0 bases, and 9 bases separated the two germline ends. CDR1 is LNHDA and CDR2 is SQIVND in the germline V gene (reference sequence). This chain's CDR3 is CASRPTDSNQPQHF. Written as DNA, the CDR3 is TGTGCCAGTAGACCCACGGATAGCAATCAGCCCCAGCATTTT.

The genes are TRBV6-1 and TRBJ2-1, with TRBD2 identical over 11 bases. The CDR3 has 16 residues. V lost 2 bases to trimming and J lost 0 bases; unmatched junction nucleotides: 0. Germline V gene lookup returns CDR1 MNHNS and CDR2 SASEGT. CDR3 nucleotide sequence: TGTGCCAGCAGTGAACTAGCGGGGGGCTCCTACAATGAGCAGTTCTTC. Protein sequence: CASSELAGGSYNEQFF.

This clone was seen only a few times. The CDR3 spells CASSVDSVRLPQHF. For the CDR3, the DNA is TGTGCCAGCAGCGTAGACAGCGTCCGGTTGCCCCAGCATTTT. This chain links TRBV5-5 with TRBJ1-5, with a tentative D call TRBD1 (5 bases). The germline V gene encodes CDR1 SGHKS and CDR2 YYEKEE (reference sequence). The ends were cut back, 4 bases at V and 9 bases at J, with 17 bases in the middle. This CDR3 is 14 amino acids long.

This sequence joins TRBV7-9 and TRBJ2-7, with TRBD2 identical over 14 bases. This CDR3 region has 14 residues. Trimming cost V 5 bases and J 5 bases; bases outside gene matches: 2. Looked up from germline, CDR1 is SEHNR and CDR2 is FQNEAQ (reference sequence). CDR3 in amino acids: CASSGTSGGNEQYF. Written as DNA, the CDR3 is TGTGCCAGCAGCGGGACTAGCGGGGGAAACGAGCAGTACTTC.

This clone was observed a single time. The rearrangement links TRBV27 to TRBJ1-5; D ambiguous. The CDR3 runs to 15 residues. Germline CDR1 is MNHEY and CDR2 is SMNVEV (reference sequence). Trimming cost V 0 bases and J 0 bases, with 6 bases left between them. The CDR3 bases are TGTGCCAGCAGTTTATCGCATTATAGCAATCAGCCCCAGCATTTT. Translated, it gives CASSLSHYSNQPQHF.

This chain connects TRBV2 to TRBJ2-7, with D perhaps TRBD1 (6 bases). Trimming shortened V by 6 bases and J by 4 bases, and 10 bases separated the two germline ends. The CDR3 length is 12 residues. The germline gives CDR1 SNHLY, CDR2 FYNNEI. CDR3 nucleotides: TGTGCCAGCAGACGGGACAAATACGAGCAGTACTTC. Its protein product is CASRRDKYEQYF. Complete variable domain (other parts from reference TRBV2 and TRBJ2-7): EPEVTQTPSHQVTQMGQEVILRCVPISNHLYFYWYRQILGQKVEFLVSFYNNEISEKSEIFDDQFSVERPDGSNFTLKIRSTKLEDSAMYFCASRRDKYEQYFGPGTRLTVT.

The genes are TRBV5-1 and TRBJ1-6; D is uncertain. CDR1 is SGHRS and CDR2 is YFSETQ in the germline V gene. V lost 0 bases and J 0 bases, leaving 7 bases between the germline ends. This CDR3 has 16 residues. CDR3 sequence: CASSLEESSYNSPLHF. CDR3 DNA sequence: TGCGCCAGCAGCTTGGAAGAGAGCTCCTATAATTCACCCCTCCACTTT.

The chain combines TRBV18 with TRBJ1-1; possible D gene TRBD1, 5 bases. Germline loops: CDR1 KGHSH, CDR2 LQKENI. The CDR3 totals 16 residues. The V end lost 4 bases, the J end lost 4 bases, and 19 bases lay between the germline ends. The CDR3 nucleotides read TGTGCCAGCTCACTCAAAACTGGAGGGGTAGGCACTGAAGCTTTCTTT. Amino acids: CASSLKTGGVGTEAFF.

The V call is TRBV7-9, the J call TRBJ2-7; D gene uncertain. CDR1 is SEHNR, CDR2 FQNEAQ, per germline (reference sequence). CDR3 length: 12 residues. V shed 1 base and J shed 2 bases, with 3 bases lying between them. The CDR3 protein is CASSLVAYEQYF. The CDR3 DNA sequence: TGTGCCAGCAGCTTAGTTGCCTACGAGCAGTACTTC. The entire variable domain, with the rest obtained from reference TRBV7-9 and TRBJ2-7, is as follows: DTGVSQNPRHKITKRGQNVTFRCDPISEHNRLYWYRQTLGQGPEFLTYFQNEAQLEKSRLLSDRFSAERPKGSFSTLEIQRTEQGDSAMYLCASSLVAYEQYFGPGTRLTVT.

This clone appeared a single time. The rearrangement links TRBV24-1 to TRBJ2-2; no clear D. The V and J ends lost 5 bases and 6 bases respectively, with 12 bases between them. This CDR3 region has 14 residues. CDR1 and CDR2 from the germline V gene are KGHDR and SFDVKD. For the CDR3, the DNA is TGTGCCACCAGTGCTTGGACCCGACCCGGGGAGCTGTTTTTT. Translated, it gives CATSAWTRPGELFF.

The gene calls are TRBV6-6 and TRBJ1-5; 8 bases map to TRBD1. Germline assignment: CDR1 MNHNY and CDR2 SVGAGI (reference sequence). J was trimmed by 0 bases and V by 11 bases; bases with no gene match: 6. This CDR3 is 14 amino acids long. This CDR3 reads CASQGANSNQPQHF. The CDR3 DNA sequence: TGTGCCTCTCAGGGGGCCAATAGCAATCAGCCCCAGCATTTT.

This chain uses TRBV4-1 with TRBJ2-3; 8 positions agree with TRBD2. With 1 base clipped from V and 5 bases from J, the junction kept 8 bases outside the gene matches. CDR1 MGHRA and CDR2 YSYEKL come from the germline V gene. The CDR3 extends over 16 amino acids. Here the CDR3 reads CASSQAKGLGLDTQYF. CDR3 DNA sequence: TGCGCCAGCAGCCAAGCTAAGGGACTAGGTCTAGATACGCAGTATTTT.

The V gene is TRBV7-3, the J gene TRBJ2-2, with 10 bases identical to TRBD1. The CDR3 has 18 amino acids. The trim removed 4 bases at V and 5 bases at J, leaving 13 bases unmatched. CDR1 and CDR2 from the germline V gene are SGHTA and FQGTGA. CDR3 loop: CASSSAGTGVKFTGELFF. CDR3 DNA: TGTGCCAGCAGCTCGGCCGGGACAGGGGTTAAGTTTACCGGGGAGCTGTTTTTT.

This clone was seen a handful of times. The chain links TRBV7-3 to TRBJ2-5, with 11 nucleotides matching TRBD2. Trimming at V came to 5 bases and at J to 5 bases, leaving 7 bases not matched to a gene. The CDR3 is 15 amino acids. Per the germline V gene, CDR1 is SGHTA and CDR2 is FQGTGA. CDR3 amino acids: CASSPIAGGLETQYF. CDR3 bases: TGTGCCAGCAGCCCAATAGCGGGGGGGCTTGAGACCCAGTACTTC.

In its sample, this clone was seen a few times. This chain uses TRBV6-6 with TRBJ1-4, with a possible D match to TRBD1 (5 bases). CDR1 and CDR2 (germline): MNHNY, SVGAGI (reference sequence). The CDR3 runs to 15 residues. Trimming removed 5 bases at V and 7 bases at J, with 17 bases between. The chain's CDR3 is CASSPSEGRGEKLFF. CDR3 DNA sequence: TGTGCCAGCAGTCCCTCGGAGGGTAGGGGTGAAAAACTGTTTTTT.

CDR3 nucleotide sequence: TGCGCCAGCAGTGAGCGTTCGGCTGATTACAATGAGCAGTTCTTC. Amino acid sequence: CASSERSADYNEQFF. V and J are TRBV10-1 and TRBJ2-1, with no clear D. Germline-derived CDR1 and CDR2 are WNHNN and SYGVQD (reference sequence). This CDR3 is 15 amino acids long. Trimming took 2 bases from V and 4 from J, leaving 12 bases between them.

This chain links TRBV14 with TRBJ1-1; maybe TRBD1 (6 bases). The V gene's germline CDR1 is SGHDN and CDR2 FVKESK. V was shortened by 2 bases and J by 4 bases, with 11 bases between the two germline ends. The CDR3 has 14 residues. The CDR3 DNA sequence: TGTGCCAGCAGCCAACAACAGGGTCGCACTGAAGCTTTCTTT. Its protein is CASSQQQGRTEAFF. Full variable domain (remainder filled in from reference TRBV14 and TRBJ1-1): EAGVTQFPSHSVIEKGQTVTLRCDPISGHDNLYWYRRVMGKEIKFLLHFVKESKQDESGMPNNRFLAERTGGTYSTLKVQPAELEDSGVYFCASSQQQGRTEAFFGQGTRLTVV.

V is TRBV5-1 and J is TRBJ1-3; tentatively, D is TRBD1 (5 bases). V dropped 4 bases and J dropped 4 bases, with 15 bases sitting between them. The CDR3 runs to 15 residues. Germline V gene data show CDR1 as SGHRS and CDR2 as YFSETQ. CDR3 amino acids: CASSPSGHAGNTIYF. The CDR3 bases are TGCGCCAGCAGCCCCTCGGGGCATGCCGGAAACACCATATATTTT.

The chain uses TRBV16 and TRBJ1-3; the D gene is possibly TRBD1 (5 bases). This CDR3 has 15 amino acids. Trimming took 1 base from V and 0 from J, leaving 7 bases between them. Germline loops: CDR1 KGHSY, CDR2 FQNENV. In DNA, the CDR3 is TGTGCCAGCAGCCAATGGGACTTCTCTGGAAACACCATATATTTT. This translates into CASSQWDFSGNTIYF.

The genes are TRBV7-2 and TRBJ2-2; either TRBD1 or TRBD2 may supply D (5 bases each). V gave up 7 bases and J gave up 6 bases, with 12 bases separating them. Per germline, CDR1 SGHTA and CDR2 FQGNSA. The CDR3 runs to 13 residues. CDR3 DNA: TGTGCCAGCACCGTGGGGGAGCCCGGGGAGCTGTTTTTT. Translated, it gives CASTVGEPGELFF.

The chain employs TRBV27 and TRBJ1-6; D perhaps matches TRBD1 (6 bases). CDR1 MNHEY and CDR2 SMNVEV come from the germline V gene (reference sequence). This CDR3 spans 14 amino acids. Deletions cut 5 bases from V and 8 bases from J, with 13 bases between. DNA of the CDR3: TGTGCCAGCAGTCCGACAGGAGTTCATTCACCCCTCCACTTT. Translation gives CASSPTGVHSPLHF.

This chain joins TRBV5-1 and TRBJ1-2, with TRBD1 matching over 7 bases. J was trimmed by 4 bases and V by 0 bases; bases with no gene match: 3. Germline CDR1 and CDR2: SGHRS and YFSETQ. CDR3 size: 14 residues. Here the CDR3 reads CASSLEGTVYGYTF. The CDR3, as DNA: TGCGCCAGCAGCTTGGAAGGGACAGTCTATGGCTACACCTTC.